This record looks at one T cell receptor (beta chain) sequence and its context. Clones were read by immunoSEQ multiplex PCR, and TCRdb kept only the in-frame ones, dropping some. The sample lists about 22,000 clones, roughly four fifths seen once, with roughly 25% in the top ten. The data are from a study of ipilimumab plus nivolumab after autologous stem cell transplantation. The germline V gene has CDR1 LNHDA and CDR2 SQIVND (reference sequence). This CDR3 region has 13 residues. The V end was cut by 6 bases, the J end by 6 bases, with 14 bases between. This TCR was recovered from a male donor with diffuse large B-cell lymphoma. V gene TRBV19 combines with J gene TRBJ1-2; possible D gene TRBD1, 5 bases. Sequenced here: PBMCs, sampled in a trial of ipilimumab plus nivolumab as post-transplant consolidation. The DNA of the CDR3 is TGTGCCAGTAGATCCGGACAAGTTGATGGCTACACCTTC. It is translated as CASRSGQVDGYTF.